This entry describes one T cell receptor (beta chain). Its antigen remains unknown. TCRdb keeps only in-frame clones here, not all; method: immunoSEQ multiplex PCR. The profile covers 100,000 to 130,000 clones, with around 87% appearing a single time and approximately 4% taken by the ten largest. The V gene end was trimmed by 0 bases and the J gene end by 2 bases; junction bases not matched to a gene: 5. The CDR3 runs to 16 residues. Germline V gene data show CDR1 as SGDLS and CDR2 as YYNGEE. The sample comes from a study of T cell responses to AZD1222 COVID-19 vaccine. General study results and limits: Following two doses of AZD1222, Spike-specific TCR breadth and depth rose. Samples come after the peak T cell response, not at day 14. Donors were mostly white British, more females; clonal diversity possibly underestimated.

The specimen comprised peripheral blood, sampled on day 0 of AZD1222 vaccination. The chain is built from TRBV9 and TRBJ2-3; TRBD2 matches 8 bases. The clonotype was recovered from an adult in good health. The CDR3 region has the DNA TGTGCCAGCAGCGTAGAGGTAGCGGGGACCACAGATACGCAGTATTTT. The encoded protein is CASSVEVAGTTDTQYF. The variable domain in full, completed from reference TRBV9 and TRBJ2-3, reads DSGVTQTPKHLITATGQRVTLRCSPRSGDLSVYWYQQSLDQGLQFLIQYYNGEERAKGNILERFSAQQFPDLHSELNLSSLELGDSALYFCASSVEVAGTTDTQYFGPGTRLTVL.